The table lists the clone carrying this T cell receptor (beta chain) with many counts. CDR3 size: 18 residues. V was trimmed by 5 bases and J by 1 base, leaving 18 bases between them. CDR1 and CDR2 (germline): SGHVS, FNYEAQ. These data belong to a study of T cells after yellow fever vaccination. General study points: Nearly all vaccine-responding clonotypes were undetectable in sorted memory subsets on day 0. Booster samples showed a return of most primary-vaccination clones (approximately 96% CD4, 80% to 90% CD8). Within FACS-sorted repertoires, abundant clonotypes contaminating from the bulk population could be present. Just a small share of clonotypes turned up in the CD4 compartment as well as the CD8 compartment.

A single record per CDR3 protein comes from TCRdb applying MiXCR to the 5' RACE reads. The sample holds 30,000 to 35,000 distinct CDR3 sequences, approximately 6.6% seen once. V is TRBV7-6 and J is TRBJ2-6; maybe TRBD2 (6 bases). Sequencing was performed on PBMCs, either bulk or a sorted T-cell subset (CD4+, CD8+, memory, or dextramer-sorted; not recorded which), taken on the day of the first yellow fever vaccination. This sequence originates from a man between 18 and 29 years old who received the YFV17D yellow fever vaccine. The CDR3 spells CASSLGWRGPSGANVLTF. The CDR3 DNA sequence: TGTGCCAGCAGCCTAGGATGGCGGGGCCCTTCTGGGGCCAACGTCCTGACTTTC. Looking up the rest from reference TRBV7-6 and TRBJ2-6 gives the full variable domain: GAGVSQSPRYKVTKRGQDVALRCDPISGHVSLYWYRQALGQGPEFLTYFNYEAQQDKSGLPNDRFSAERPEGSISTLTIQRTEQRDSAMYRCASSLGWRGPSGANVLTFGAGSRLTVL.